Listed below are T cell receptor beta chains from one sample, sequenced in a study of blood T cell repertoires in COVID-19. Produced via immunoSEQ multiplex PCR; TCRdb's table is partial and in-frame only. This sample has 80,000 to 100,000 clones, with roughly 96% found just once. Sequencing was done on a sample of peripheral blood. Receptors were obtained from a human donor with active COVID-19. The donor label of this sample is uncertain. CDR3s include the opening cysteine and the closing phenylalanine or tryptophan. D genes are given only for firm matches. The size of a clone is reported for some rows only, either as once, few or many, or as a class for expanded clones.

TRBJ2-7,TRBV11-2,TRBD1,NA,TGTGCCAGCAGCTCGCTACAGGGGAAGAGGGAGCAGTACTTC,CASSSLQGKREQYF
TRBJ2-7,TRBV6-2/TRBV6-3,TRBD1,NA,TGTGCCAGCAGTTCCAGGACAGGGGGGTCCTACGAGCAGTACTTC,CASSSRTGGSYEQYF
TRBJ2-7,TRBV7-6,NA,NA,TGTGCCAGCAGCTTATCTCCGAGCTCCTACGAGCAGTACTTC,CASSLSPSSYEQYF
TRBJ2-7,TRBV19,TRBD1,few,TGTGCCAGCAGGACAGGGTTCTACGAGCAGTACTTC,CASRTGFYEQYF
TRBJ2-7,TRBV5-4,NA,NA,TGTGCCAGCAGCCCTACAGAGACCATCTACGAGCAGTACTTC,CASSPTETIYEQYF
TRBJ1-2,TRBV27,TRBD1,NA,TGTGCCAGCAGTTCCGCCCGAACTACTAGGGACAGGAACTATGGCTACACCTTC,CASSSARTTRDRNYGYTF
TRBJ1-1,TRBV7-9,TRBD1,NA,TGTGCCAGCAGCTTACTACAGGGGCCGCGTCCCATGAACACTGAAGCTTTCTTT,CASSLLQGPRPMNTEAFF
TRBJ2-7,TRBV7-6,NA,NA,TGTGCCAGCAGCCAATTAGGGGAAAGCTCCTACGAGCAGTACTTC,CASSQLGESSYEQYF
TRBJ2-3,TRBV10-3,TRBD2,NA,TGTGCCATCAGTGCTTCTAGCGGGGGGGCCGCCACAGATACGCAGTATTTT,CAISASSGGAATDTQYF
TRBJ2-5,TRBV10-1,TRBD2,NA,TGCGCCAGCAGTGAGGTGGTTCCTAGCGGGATAGGATCAGAGACCCAGTACTTC,CASSEVVPSGIGSETQYF
TRBJ2-3,TRBV6-5,TRBD2,NA,TGTGCCAGCAGCAAGCGGGAGGTTGCAGATACGCAGTATTTT,CASSKREVADTQYF
TRBJ2-3,TRBV28,TRBD1,once,TGTGCCAGCAGTGGGGCCGGGACAGGGAGGGATACGCAGTATTTT,CASSGAGTGRDTQYF
TRBJ1-2,TRBV11-3,TRBD1,NA,TGTGCCAGCAGTGGGACAGTCTATGGCTACACCTTC,CASSGTVYGYTF
TRBJ2-7,TRBV19,NA,NA,TGTGCCAGTAGTGGGCAAAGGGGGTACGAGCAGTACTTC,CASSGQRGYEQYF
TRBJ2-1,TRBV7-9,TRBD2,NA,TGTGCCAGCAGCGGGGGACTAGCGGGCTACAATGAGCAGTTCTTC,CASSGGLAGYNEQFF
TRBJ2-1,TRBV5-1,TRBD1,NA,TGCGCCAGCAGCAAAACCGGGACAGGGGGAGGAAATGAGCAGTTCTTC,CASSKTGTGGGNEQFF
TRBJ2-3,TRBV5-1,NA,NA,TGCGCCAGCAGCCCTGGAGGGCGGATTACAGATACGCAGTATTTT,CASSPGGRITDTQYF
TRBJ1-6,TRBV5-1,NA,NA,TGCGCCAGCAGCTTGGGGCAGGGATGGAATTCACCCCTCCACTTT,CASSLGQGWNSPLHF
TRBJ1-4,TRBV24-1,NA,NA,TGTGCCACCAGTGATCCGGGTGCAACTAATGAAAAACTGTTTTTT,CATSDPGATNEKLFF
TRBJ2-5,TRBV3-1/TRBV3-2,TRBD2,NA,TGTGCCAGCAGCCGTACTAGCGGGGGGGCCAGGGAGACCCAGTACTTC,CASSRTSGGARETQYF
TRBJ2-1,TRBV7-9,NA,NA,TGTGCCAGCAGCTTAGCGAGTGGGGGGTACAATGAGCAGTTCTTC,CASSLASGGYNEQFF
TRBJ2-5,TRBV3-1/TRBV3-2,NA,NA,TGTGCCAGCAGCCAAGTTCCGGAGACCCAGTACTTC,CASSQVPETQYF
TRBJ1-2,TRBV2,NA,NA,TGTGCCAGCAGTGTCGGGGTTAACTATGGCTACACCTTC,CASSVGVNYGYTF
TRBJ2-3,TRBV5-4,TRBD2,NA,TGTGCCAGCAGCCCGGTGGGGACTAGCGGGCGGGGTACGCAGTATTTT,CASSPVGTSGRGTQYF
TRBJ2-1,TRBV10-1,TRBD2,once,TGCGCCAGCAGTGAGTCATGGCGGGAGGGCCTCAATGAGCAGTTCTTC,CASSESWREGLNEQFF
TRBJ2-1,TRBV4-1,NA,once,TGCGCCAGCAGCCAAGAACCCGACGCAAGGGGCCCCAGGGCGGTGCAGTTCTTC,CASSQEPDARGPRAVQFF